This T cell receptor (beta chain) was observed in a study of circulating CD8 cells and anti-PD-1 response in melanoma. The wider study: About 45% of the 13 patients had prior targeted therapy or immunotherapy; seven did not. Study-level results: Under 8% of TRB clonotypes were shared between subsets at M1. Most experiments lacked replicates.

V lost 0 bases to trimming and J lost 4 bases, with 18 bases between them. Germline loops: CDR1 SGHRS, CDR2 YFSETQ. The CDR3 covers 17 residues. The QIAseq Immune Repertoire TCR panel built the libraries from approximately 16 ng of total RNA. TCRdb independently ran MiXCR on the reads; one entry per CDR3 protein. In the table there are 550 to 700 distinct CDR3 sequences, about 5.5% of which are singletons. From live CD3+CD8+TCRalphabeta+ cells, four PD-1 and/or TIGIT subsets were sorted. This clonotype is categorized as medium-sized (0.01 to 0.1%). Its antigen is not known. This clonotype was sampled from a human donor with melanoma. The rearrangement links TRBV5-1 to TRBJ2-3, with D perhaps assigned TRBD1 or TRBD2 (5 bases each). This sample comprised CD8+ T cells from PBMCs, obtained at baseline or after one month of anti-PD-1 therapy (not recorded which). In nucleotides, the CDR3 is TGCGCCAGCAGCTTGGGGGACGAGTCTTACCACGCAGATACGCAGTATTTT. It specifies CASSLGDESYHADTQYF.